A selection of T cell receptor beta chains follows, all from one sample in a study of CD4 T cells in relation to SARS-CoV-2 and coronaviruses. Sequenced by immunoSEQ multiplex PCR; TCRdb stores in-frame clones only, minus some. The table has around 12,000 clones, 87% seen once. The sample taken for sequencing was naive CD4+ T cells from PBMCs. Receptor source: an adult with COVID-19. Both conserved end residues are part of each CDR3. Each record gives: V gene, J gene, D gene, clone size, CDR3 protein, CDR3 DNA. A D gene is named only where the DNA matches it firmly. Size is omitted from some rows. Given values are once, few, many or a class for expanded clones.

V: TRBV9; J: TRBJ2-2; D: NA; size: NA; CDR3: CASSPRLNTGELFF; DNA: TGTGCCAGCAGCCCACGACTCAACACCGGGGAGCTGTTTTTT
V: TRBV5-1; J: TRBJ2-5; D: TRBD2; size: NA; CDR3: CASSSGLAGIVPQYF; DNA: TGCGCCAGCAGCAGCGGACTAGCGGGGATAGTTCCCCAGTACTTC
V: TRBV28; J: TRBJ1-2; D: TRBD1; size: few; CDR3: CASRGTAEAPGGYTF; DNA: TGTGCCAGCAGGGGGACAGCCGAGGCCCCGGGTGGCTACACCTTC
V: TRBV6-5; J: TRBJ2-5; D: NA; size: NA; CDR3: CASSYGQTYQETQYF; DNA: TGTGCCAGCAGTTACGGGCAGACGTACCAAGAGACCCAGTACTTC
V: TRBV19; J: TRBJ1-6; D: TRBD1; size: NA; CDR3: CARLFQGANSPLHF; DNA: TGTGCCAGGCTATTCCAGGGGGCTAATTCACCCCTCCACTTT
V: TRBV6-4; J: TRBJ2-2; D: TRBD2; size: NA; CDR3: CASRPIAGPGTGELFF; DNA: TGTGCCAGCAGACCGATAGCGGGGCCGGGGACCGGGGAGCTGTTTTTT
V: TRBV7-2; J: TRBJ1-1; D: NA; size: NA; CDR3: CASSHSSPATEAFF; DNA: TGTGCCAGCAGCCACTCAAGCCCCGCGACTGAAGCTTTCTTT
V: TRBV3-1/TRBV3-2; J: TRBJ2-3; D: TRBD2; size: NA; CDR3: CASSHRGLAGPDTQYF; DNA: TGTGCCAGCAGCCACAGAGGACTAGCGGGCCCAGATACGCAGTATTTT
V: TRBV5-1; J: TRBJ2-3; D: TRBD2; size: once; CDR3: CASSLDLAGGIDTQYF; DNA: TGCGCCAGCAGCTTGGATCTCGCGGGGGGGATAGATACGCAGTATTTT
V: TRBV5-1; J: TRBJ2-1; D: TRBD1; size: NA; CDR3: CASSLFGTGHNEQFF; DNA: TGCGCCAGCAGCTTGTTTGGGACAGGACACAATGAGCAGTTCTTC
V: TRBV3-1/TRBV3-2; J: TRBJ2-5; D: NA; size: NA; CDR3: CASSQDPQVAGETQYF; DNA: TGTGCCAGCAGCCAAGATCCCCAGGTCGCGGGGGAGACCCAGTACTTC
V: TRBV18; J: TRBJ2-5; D: TRBD1; size: NA; CDR3: CASSLGTVQETQYF; DNA: TGTGCCAGCTCACTGGGGACAGTCCAAGAGACCCAGTACTTC
V: TRBV3-1/TRBV3-2; J: TRBJ2-2; D: TRBD2; size: NA; CDR3: CASSRPGLASGELFF; DNA: TGTGCCAGCAGCCGGCCGGGACTAGCATCCGGGGAGCTGTTTTTT
V: TRBV6-6; J: TRBJ2-1; D: NA; size: NA; CDR3: CASSSDGGSYNEQFF; DNA: TGTGCCAGCAGTTCTGACGGGGGTAGCTACAATGAGCAGTTCTTC
V: TRBV7-6; J: TRBJ2-3; D: TRBD2; size: NA; CDR3: CASSSSLAGGTKKDTQYF; DNA: TGTGCCAGCAGCTCGAGTCTAGCGGGGGGGACCAAGAAAGATACGCAGTATTTT
V: TRBV5-4; J: TRBJ2-2; D: NA; size: NA; CDR3: CASSLGGPGTGELFF; DNA: TGTGCCAGCAGCTTGGGGGGGCCGGGCACCGGGGAGCTGTTTTTT
V: TRBV7-9; J: TRBJ2-5; D: NA; size: NA; CDR3: CASSLGGAGGGKTQYF; DNA: TGTGCCAGCAGCTTAGGCGGGGCAGGGGGAGGGAAGACCCAGTACTTC
V: TRBV25-1; J: TRBJ1-1; D: TRBD1; size: few; CDR3: CASSFMTGGQWTEAFF; DNA: TGTGCCAGCAGTTTTATGACAGGGGGCCAGTGGACTGAAGCTTTCTTT
V: TRBV5-1; J: TRBJ2-1; D: NA; size: NA; CDR3: CASSPTLVSGNEQFF; DNA: TGCGCCAGCAGCCCGACCCTAGTCTCCGGTAATGAGCAGTTCTTC
V: TRBV5-8; J: TRBJ1-1; D: NA; size: NA; CDR3: CASSSFTGTASGAFF; DNA: TGTGCCAGCAGCTCATTCACCGGGACCGCCAGCGGGGCTTTCTTT
V: TRBV7-3; J: TRBJ2-2; D: NA; size: NA; CDR3: CASSPGGLPGHGELFF; DNA: TGTGCCAGCAGCCCCGGGGGTCTCCCCGGGCACGGGGAGCTGTTTTTT
V: TRBV9; J: TRBJ1-6; D: NA; size: NA; CDR3: CASSGGGGRGYNSPLHF; DNA: TGTGCCAGCAGCGGGGGGGGAGGGAGGGGGTATAATTCACCCCTCCACTTT
V: TRBV6-1; J: TRBJ2-2; D: TRBD2; size: NA; CDR3: CASSGSGNHNTGELFF; DNA: TGTGCCAGCAGTGGCAGCGGGAACCACAACACCGGGGAGCTGTTTTTT
V: TRBV12-3/TRBV12-4; J: TRBJ1-6; D: NA; size: few; CDR3: CASSPLHF; DNA: TGTGCCAGCAGCCCCCTCCACTTT
V: TRBV6-5; J: TRBJ2-5; D: NA; size: NA; CDR3: CASSYGVGAAQETQYF; DNA: TGTGCCAGCAGTTACGGGGTCGGGGCAGCCCAAGAGACCCAGTACTTC
V: TRBV24-1; J: TRBJ2-1; D: NA; size: NA; CDR3: CATSAGVRDPHRNEQFF; DNA: TGTGCCACCAGTGCCGGGGTGAGGGACCCGCATCGCAATGAGCAGTTCTTC
V: TRBV4-3; J: TRBJ1-4; D: NA; size: NA; CDR3: CASSNRVVLTNEKLFF; DNA: TGCGCCAGCAGTAATCGGGTCGTCCTCACTAATGAAAAACTGTTTTTT
V: TRBV7-3; J: TRBJ1-1; D: NA; size: NA; CDR3: CASRLQRNTEAFF; DNA: TGTGCCAGCAGACTCCAGAGGAACACTGAAGCTTTCTTT
V: TRBV18; J: TRBJ1-3; D: NA; size: once; CDR3: CASSPTNTIYF; DNA: TGTGCCAGCTCACCGACCAACACCATATATTTT
V: TRBV28; J: TRBJ2-1; D: NA; size: NA; CDR3: CASSFRGKYNEQFF; DNA: TGTGCCAGCAGTTTCCGTGGGAAATACAATGAGCAGTTCTTC
V: TRBV2; J: TRBJ1-6; D: NA; size: NA; CDR3: CASTGVALLNSPLHF; DNA: TGTGCCAGCACCGGAGTGGCCCTTCTCAATTCACCCCTCCACTTT
V: TRBV24-1; J: TRBJ2-3; D: NA; size: NA; CDR3: CATSDGPLDTQYF; DNA: TGTGCCACCAGTGATGGACCCCTAGATACGCAGTATTTT
V: TRBV19; J: TRBJ1-6; D: NA; size: NA; CDR3: CASMGSSSYNSPLHF; DNA: TGTGCCAGTATGGGGTCGAGCTCCTATAATTCACCCCTCCACTTT
V: TRBV9; J: TRBJ1-1; D: NA; size: NA; CDR3: CASSASGLGGNTEAFF; DNA: TGTGCCAGCAGCGCCTCAGGGCTAGGAGGGAACACTGAAGCTTTCTTT
V: TRBV25-1; J: TRBJ2-4; D: NA; size: NA; CDR3: CASSESGPLAKNIQYF; DNA: TGTGCCAGCAGTGAATCTGGCCCGTTAGCCAAAAACATTCAGTACTTC
V: TRBV10-3; J: TRBJ1-6; D: TRBD1; size: once; CDR3: CAISEGAGGNSPLHF; DNA: TGTGCCATCAGTGAAGGGGCAGGGGGGAATTCACCCCTCCACTTT
V: TRBV2; J: TRBJ2-7; D: NA; size: NA; CDR3: CASNELRTGEQYF; DNA: TGTGCCAGCAACGAGTTGCGAACGGGCGAGCAGTACTTC
V: TRBV12-5; J: TRBJ2-3; D: NA; size: NA; CDR3: CASGFGVTDTQYF; DNA: TGTGCTAGTGGTTTTGGGGTCACAGATACGCAGTATTTT
V: TRBV28; J: TRBJ2-6; D: NA; size: NA; CDR3: CASSNSDSGANVLTF; DNA: TGTGCCAGCAGTAATTCGGACTCTGGGGCCAACGTCCTGACTTTC
V: TRBV25-1; J: TRBJ2-7; D: NA; size: NA; CDR3: CASSVTGLNEQYF; DNA: TGTGCCAGCAGTGTGACAGGCTTAAACGAGCAGTACTTC
V: TRBV10-1; J: TRBJ2-1; D: NA; size: NA; CDR3: CASSESPKGGISDNEQFF; DNA: TGCGCCAGCAGTGAGTCCCCCAAGGGGGGGATATCGGACAATGAGCAGTTCTTC
V: TRBV5-5; J: TRBJ1-5; D: NA; size: few; CDR3: CASSFKEGLHQPQHF; DNA: TGTGCCAGCAGCTTTAAGGAGGGTCTACATCAGCCCCAGCATTTT
V: TRBV11-3; J: TRBJ2-3; D: TRBD1; size: NA; CDR3: CASSHNPGQNTDTQYF; DNA: TGTGCCAGCAGCCATAACCCGGGACAGAACACAGATACGCAGTATTTT
V: TRBV28; J: TRBJ2-7; D: NA; size: NA; CDR3: CASSFISYEQYF; DNA: TGTGCCAGCAGTTTCATCTCCTACGAGCAGTACTTC
V: TRBV6-5; J: TRBJ2-7; D: TRBD1; size: once; CDR3: CASSYSGQASYEQYF; DNA: TGTGCCAGCAGTTACTCCGGACAGGCCTCCTACGAGCAGTACTTC
V: TRBV6-6; J: TRBJ2-1; D: TRBD1; size: NA; CDR3: CASSPSTGQGSYNEQFF; DNA: TGTGCCAGCAGTCCATCGACAGGGCAAGGCTCCTACAATGAGCAGTTCTTC
V: TRBV30; J: TRBJ1-2; D: NA; size: NA; CDR3: CAWSVGPGMGYGYTF; DNA: TGTGCCTGGAGTGTAGGCCCGGGAATGGGCTATGGCTACACCTTC
V: TRBV7-8; J: TRBJ2-3; D: TRBD2; size: NA; CDR3: CASSSPLAYGTDTQYF; DNA: TGTGCCAGCAGCTCGCCACTAGCGTACGGCACAGATACGCAGTATTTT
V: TRBV19; J: TRBJ2-2; D: NA; size: NA; CDR3: CASSISWAGELFF; DNA: TGTGCCAGTAGTATTTCGTGGGCCGGGGAGCTGTTTTTT
V: TRBV18; J: TRBJ2-2; D: TRBD1; size: once; CDR3: CASSPPAGGANTGELFF; DNA: TGTGCCAGCTCACCACCGGCAGGGGGCGCGAACACCGGGGAGCTGTTTTTT
V: TRBV6-6; J: TRBJ2-7; D: NA; size: NA; CDR3: CASSQRSDVQYF; DNA: TGTGCCAGCAGCCAAAGGTCAGACGTGCAGTACTTC
V: TRBV19; J: TRBJ1-5; D: NA; size: NA; CDR3: CASSRARQPQHF; DNA: TGTGCCAGTAGTAGGGCGCGGCAGCCCCAGCATTTT